These T cell receptor beta chains were read from a single sample in a study of response to subunit inactivated influenza vaccine. TCRdb analysed the RT-PCR reads with MiXCR anew, one entry per CDR3 protein. In the table there are roughly 670,000 distinct CDR3 sequences, approximately 15% of which are singletons. Specimen: PBMCs from blood, collected about 14 days before vaccination. The receptors derive from a man aged 45-65 years who received an inactivated influenza vaccine. CDR3s include the opening cysteine and the closing phenylalanine or tryptophan. The D gene is left open where the match is weak. Not every row has a clone size; where given, it reads once, few, many or a size class.

clone_size	v_call	j_call	cdr3_length	d_call	cdr3_nt	cdr3_aa
few	TRBV5-6	TRBJ2-2	15	.	TGTGCCAGCAGCTTGGGTGACATCGGGACCGGGGAGCTGTTTTTT	CASSLGDIGTGELFF
few	TRBV28	TRBJ2-1	18	TRBD2	TGTGCCAGCAGACCCGGGACTAGCGGGATTGTCTCCTACAATGAGCAGTTCTTC	CASRPGTSGIVSYNEQFF
few	TRBV25-1	TRBJ2-5	15	.	TGTGCCAGCAGTGTAAGAGGGGGCGGGGGAGAGACCCAGTACTTC	CASSVRGGGGETQYF
.	TRBV9	TRBJ2-2	17	TRBD2	TGTGCCAGCAGCACCCCGGGAGGGGGAGGCGACACCGGGGAGCTGTTTTTT	CASSTPGGGGDTGELFF
.	TRBV19	TRBJ2-2	13	.	TGTGCCAGTAGTGGGGAGGACACCGGGGAGCTGTTTTTT	CASSGEDTGELFF
few	TRBV29-1	TRBJ2-7	13	.	TGCAGCGTTGATGCTGGGTCGGGCTACGAGCAGTACTTC	CSVDAGSGYEQYF
many	TRBV11-2	TRBJ2-1	17	.	TGTGCCAGCAGCTTATTAGTCGGGACGGCCGTCCTTAATGAGCAGTTCTTC	CASSLLVGTAVLNEQFF
few	TRBV12-3/TRBV12-4	TRBJ2-1	14	TRBD1	TGTGCCAGCAGCTGGGGACAGGGGGGCAATGAGCAGTTCTTC	CASSWGQGGNEQFF
.	TRBV7-9	TRBJ2-6	17	.	TGTGCCAGCAGCTCCCGGACTGCCCTCTCTGGGGCCAACGTCCTGACTTTC	CASSSRTALSGANVLTF
few	TRBV20-1	TRBJ2-5	15	TRBD2	TGCAGTGCTAGTAGCGGGAGCTTTACCCAAGAGACCCAGTACTTC	CSASSGSFTQETQYF
.	TRBV4-1	TRBJ2-2	17	.	TGCGCCAGCAGGCTCACAGGTTATAACGCGAACACCGGGGAGCTGTTTTTT	CASRLTGYNANTGELFF
few	TRBV7-2	TRBJ2-3	12	.	TGTGCCAGCAGTCGAGACGAGGGTACGCAGTATTTT	CASSRDEGTQYF
.	TRBV10-3	TRBJ2-7	14	TRBD1	TGTGCCATCAGTGATCGGACAGGGGACTACGAGCAGTACTTC	CAISDRTGDYEQYF
.	TRBV12-3/TRBV12-4	TRBJ2-3	16	.	TGTGCCAGCAGTTTAGAAGGGCTGGGGAGCACAGATACGCAGTATTTT	CASSLEGLGSTDTQYF
many	TRBV10-2	TRBJ2-2	15	TRBD1	TGCGCCAGCAGTGATAGGACAGGGGCAGTCGGGGAGCTGTTTTTT	CASSDRTGAVGELFF
many	TRBV11-2	TRBJ2-1	14	TRBD1	TGTGCCAGCAGCCCCTGGGACAGGAGGAATGAGCAGTTCTTC	CASSPWDRRNEQFF
.	TRBV2	TRBJ2-7	13	TRBD1	TGTGCCAGCAGGTCCCGACAGGGTAAAGAGCAGTACTTC	CASRSRQGKEQYF
.	TRBV20-1	TRBJ1-2	10	.	TGCAGTGCTTACGACAGTCCCTACACCTTC	CSAYDSPYTF
.	TRBV7-2	TRBJ2-7	13	.	TGTGCCAGCAGCAAATCGAGGGGGGGCCAGGAGTACTTC	CASSKSRGGQEYF
.	TRBV20-1	TRBJ2-5	13	TRBD1	TGCAGTGCTCGCCAGACAGGGGTGGAGACCCAGTACTTC	CSARQTGVETQYF